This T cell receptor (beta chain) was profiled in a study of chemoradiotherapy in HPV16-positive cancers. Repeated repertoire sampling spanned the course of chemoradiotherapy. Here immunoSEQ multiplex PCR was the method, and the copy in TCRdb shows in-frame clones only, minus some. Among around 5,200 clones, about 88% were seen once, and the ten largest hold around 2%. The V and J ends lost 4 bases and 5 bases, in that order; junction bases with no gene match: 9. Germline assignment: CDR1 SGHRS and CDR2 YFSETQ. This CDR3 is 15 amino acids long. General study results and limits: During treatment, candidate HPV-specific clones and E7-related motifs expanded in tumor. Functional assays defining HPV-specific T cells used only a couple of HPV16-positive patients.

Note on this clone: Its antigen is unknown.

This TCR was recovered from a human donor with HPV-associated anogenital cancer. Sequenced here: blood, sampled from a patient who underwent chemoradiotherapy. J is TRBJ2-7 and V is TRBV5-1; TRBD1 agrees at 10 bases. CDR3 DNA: TGCGCCAGCAGCGCCACGACAGGGGGCATAAACGAGCAGTACTTC. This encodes CASSATTGGINEQYF. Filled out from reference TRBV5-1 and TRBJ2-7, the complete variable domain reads KAGVTQTPRYLIKTRGQQVTLSCSPISGHRSVSWYQQTPGQGLQFLFEYFSETQRNKGNFPGRFSGRQFSNSRSEMNVSTLELGDSALYLCASSATTGGINEQYFGPGTRLTVT.